This is a list of T cell receptor beta chains from one sample in a study of shared clonotypes between healthy human individuals. Sequenced by immunoSEQ multiplex PCR; TCRdb stores in-frame clones only, minus some. Among millions of clones, about 95% were seen once, and the ten largest hold around 1.1%. The specimen was naive CD8+ T cells sorted from blood. The receptors derive from a young man in good health. Each CDR3 is given with its conserved first and last residue. The D gene is left open where the match is weak.

d_call: -
j_call: TRBJ2-1
v_call: TRBV4-3
cdr3_length: 13
cdr3_nt: TGCGCCAGCAGCCAAGACCCCGTTACTGAGCAGTTCTTC
cdr3_aa: CASSQDPVTEQFF

d_call: TRBD1
j_call: TRBJ1-2
v_call: TRBV10-1
cdr3_length: 18
cdr3_nt: TGCGCCAGCAGTGAGTCCCGGGACAGGGTCACGGAGGTAGATGGCTACACCTTC
cdr3_aa: CASSESRDRVTEVDGYTF

d_call: -
j_call: TRBJ2-7
v_call: TRBV4-1
cdr3_length: 13
cdr3_nt: TGCGCCAGCAGCCTAAAGCCGCCATACGAGCAGTACTTC
cdr3_aa: CASSLKPPYEQYF

d_call: TRBD1
j_call: TRBJ2-2
v_call: TRBV10-3
cdr3_length: 16
cdr3_nt: TGTGCCATCAGTGACGCCGGGACAGGGGGCACCGGGGAGCTGTTTTTT
cdr3_aa: CAISDAGTGGTGELFF

d_call: -
j_call: TRBJ1-5
v_call: TRBV6-5
cdr3_length: 12
cdr3_nt: TGTGCCAGCAGTTTACCTGGTCAGCCCCAGCATTTT
cdr3_aa: CASSLPGQPQHF

d_call: -
j_call: TRBJ1-3
v_call: TRBV7-9
cdr3_length: 16
cdr3_nt: TGTGCCAGCAGCTTAGTCGGGTCCCTCTCTGGAAACACCATATATTTT
cdr3_aa: CASSLVGSLSGNTIYF

d_call: -
j_call: TRBJ1-1
v_call: TRBV6-5
cdr3_length: 14
cdr3_nt: TGTGCCAGCAGTTTCCGGGAGGGGGACACTGAAGCTTTCTTT
cdr3_aa: CASSFREGDTEAFF

d_call: -
j_call: TRBJ1-1
v_call: TRBV7-9
cdr3_length: 13
cdr3_nt: TGTGCCAGCAGCTTAGACAAGGGCACTGAAGCTTTCTTT
cdr3_aa: CASSLDKGTEAFF

d_call: -
j_call: TRBJ2-7
v_call: TRBV7-9
cdr3_length: 12
cdr3_nt: TGTGCCAGCAGCCATCGGGACTACGAGCAGTACTTC
cdr3_aa: CASSHRDYEQYF

d_call: -
j_call: TRBJ2-4
v_call: TRBV6-5
cdr3_length: 13
cdr3_nt: TGTGCCAGCAGTTACCGGGGGGCCGACATTCAGTACTTC
cdr3_aa: CASSYRGADIQYF

d_call: -
j_call: TRBJ2-7
v_call: TRBV5-6
cdr3_length: 13
cdr3_nt: TGTGCCAGCAGCTTGGATCCCTACTACGAGCAGTACTTC
cdr3_aa: CASSLDPYYEQYF

d_call: -
j_call: TRBJ2-5
v_call: TRBV7-7
cdr3_length: 15
cdr3_nt: TGTGCTAGCAGCTTAGGCGGTAGTACCCAAGAGACCCAGTACTTC
cdr3_aa: CASSLGGSTQETQYF